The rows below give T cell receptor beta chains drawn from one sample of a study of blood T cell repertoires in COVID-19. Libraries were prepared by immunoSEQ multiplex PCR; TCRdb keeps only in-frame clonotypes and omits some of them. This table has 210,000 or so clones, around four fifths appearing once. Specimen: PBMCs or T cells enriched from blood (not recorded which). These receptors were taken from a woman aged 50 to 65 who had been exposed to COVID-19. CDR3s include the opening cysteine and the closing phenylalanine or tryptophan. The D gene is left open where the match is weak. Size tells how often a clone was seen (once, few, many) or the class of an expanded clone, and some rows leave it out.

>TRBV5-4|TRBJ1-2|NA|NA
CASSAEGVGYTF
TGTGCCAGCAGCGCAGAGGGGGTAGGCTACACCTTC
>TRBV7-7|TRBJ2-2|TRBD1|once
CASSLASPGQGLTGELFF
TGTGCCAGCAGCTTAGCTTCACCGGGACAGGGTCTCACCGGGGAGCTGTTTTTT
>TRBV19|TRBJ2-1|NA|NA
CASRGTSSYNEQFF
TGTGCCAGTCGGGGGACCAGCTCCTACAATGAGCAGTTCTTC
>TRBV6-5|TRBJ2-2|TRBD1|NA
CASKPQGDTGELFF
TGTGCCAGTAAGCCCCAGGGGGACACCGGGGAGCTGTTTTTT
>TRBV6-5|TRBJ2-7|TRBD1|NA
CASKMSGQGFGEQYF
TGTGCCAGCAAGATGTCGGGACAGGGGTTCGGGGAGCAGTACTTC
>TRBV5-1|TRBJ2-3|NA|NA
CASSTPTSDTQYF
TGCGCCAGCAGCACCCCTACGTCGGATACGCAGTATTTT
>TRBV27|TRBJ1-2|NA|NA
CASSWGVNYGYTF
TGTGCCAGCTCCTGGGGGGTGAACTATGGCTACACCTTC
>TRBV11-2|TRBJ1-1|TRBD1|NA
CASSRRQGLNTEAFF
TGTGCCAGCAGCCGGAGACAGGGATTGAACACTGAAGCTTTCTTT
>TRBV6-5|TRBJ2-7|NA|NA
CASSYGAGDYEQYF
TGTGCCAGCAGTTATGGGGCAGGAGACTACGAGCAGTACTTC
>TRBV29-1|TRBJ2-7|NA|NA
CSVRGTYEQYF
TGCAGCGTTCGCGGCACCTACGAGCAGTACTTC
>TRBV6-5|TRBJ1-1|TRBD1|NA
CASSYTGQGEAFF
TGTGCCAGCAGTTACACAGGACAGGGTGAAGCTTTCTTT
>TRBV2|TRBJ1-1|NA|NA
CASSEEGVHGAFF
TGTGCCAGCAGTGAAGAGGGGGTTCATGGAGCTTTCTTT
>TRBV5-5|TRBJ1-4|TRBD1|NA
CASSPTGLAGNEKLFF
TGTGCCAGCAGCCCGACAGGGTTGGCGGGTAATGAAAAACTGTTTTTT
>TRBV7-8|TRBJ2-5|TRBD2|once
CASSLAGGWETQYF
TGTGCCAGCAGCTTAGCGGGAGGGTGGGAGACCCAGTACTTC
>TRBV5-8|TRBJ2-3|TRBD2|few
CASSLLNREAQYF
TGTGCCAGCAGCCTCCTAAACCGGGAGGCGCAGTATTTT
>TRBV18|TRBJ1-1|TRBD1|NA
CASSPDRSGNTEAFF
TGTGCCAGCTCACCGGACAGGTCGGGAAATACTGAAGCTTTCTTT
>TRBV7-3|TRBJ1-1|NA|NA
CASSLSQGDSMNTEAFF
TGTGCCAGCAGCTTATCACAGGGCGACTCTATGAACACTGAAGCTTTCTTT
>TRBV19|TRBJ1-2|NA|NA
CASTNVGGRNGYTF
TGTGCCAGTACCAATGTCGGGGGGAGGAATGGCTACACCTTC
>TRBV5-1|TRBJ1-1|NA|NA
CASSSTGTTEAFF
TGCGCCAGCAGCTCTACAGGGACCACTGAAGCTTTCTTT
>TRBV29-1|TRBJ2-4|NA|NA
CSVEFWNRAENIQYF
TGCAGCGTTGAATTTTGGAACAGGGCCGAAAACATTCAGTACTTC
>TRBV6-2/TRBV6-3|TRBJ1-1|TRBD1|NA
CASSRTGPNTEAFF
TGTGCCAGCAGTCGGACAGGGCCGAACACTGAAGCTTTCTTT
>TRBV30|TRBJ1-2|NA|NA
CAWSVQSHGYTF
TGTGCCTGGAGTGTACAGTCCCATGGCTACACCTTC
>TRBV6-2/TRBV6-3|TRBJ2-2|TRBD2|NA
CASSPRGSGGANTGELFF
TGTGCCAGCAGCCCCCGGGGGAGCGGGGGGGCAAACACCGGGGAGCTGTTTTTT
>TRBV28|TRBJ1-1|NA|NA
CASSLSRPYTEAFF
TGTGCCAGCAGTTTGTCGCGGCCGTACACTGAAGCTTTCTTT
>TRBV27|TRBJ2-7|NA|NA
CASSLIAVGRGEQYF
TGTGCCAGCAGTTTAATAGCGGTGGGTCGGGGAGAGCAGTACTTC
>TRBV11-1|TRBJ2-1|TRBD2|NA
CASSTWTSGGDNEQFF
TGTGCCAGCAGCACCTGGACTAGCGGGGGGGACAATGAGCAGTTCTTC
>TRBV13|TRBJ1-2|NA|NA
CASSFGQGGTYGYTF
TGTGCCAGCAGCTTTGGGCAGGGCGGGACCTATGGCTACACCTTC
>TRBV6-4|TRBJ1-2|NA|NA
CASSDSYRQNYGYTF
TGTGCCAGCAGTGACTCGTACAGACAAAACTATGGCTACACCTTC
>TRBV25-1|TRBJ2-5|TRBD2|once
CASSAGGETQYF
TGTGCCAGCAGCGCGGGAGGGGAGACCCAGTACTTC
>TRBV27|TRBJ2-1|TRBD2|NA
CATFSGGVAGNEQFF
TGTGCCACCTTCTCTGGCGGGGTAGCGGGCAATGAGCAGTTCTTC
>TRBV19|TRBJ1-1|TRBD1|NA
CASSDRGLDTEAFF
TGTGCCAGTTCTGACAGGGGATTAGACACTGAAGCTTTCTTT
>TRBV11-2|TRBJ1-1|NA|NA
CASSLSQSAEAFF
TGTGCCAGCAGCTTATCACAGAGTGCTGAAGCTTTCTTT
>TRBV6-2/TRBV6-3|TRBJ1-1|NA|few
CASSYIAGATEAFF
TGTGCCAGCAGTTACATCGCAGGGGCCACTGAAGCTTTCTTT
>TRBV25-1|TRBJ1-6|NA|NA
CASSTSGRTAFGSPLHF
NA
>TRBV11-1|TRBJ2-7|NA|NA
CASSLSGVYEQYF
TGTGCCAGCAGCCTCTCGGGGGTCTACGAGCAGTACTTC
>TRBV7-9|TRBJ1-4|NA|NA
CASSLPATNEKLFF
TGTGCCAGCAGCTTACCTGCAACTAATGAAAAACTGTTTTTT
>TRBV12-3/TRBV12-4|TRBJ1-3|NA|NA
CASSLSGNTIYF
TGTGCCAGCAGTTTATCGGGAAACACCATATATTTT
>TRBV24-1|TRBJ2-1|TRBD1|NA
CATSAHGTGNDEQFF
TGTGCCACCAGTGCCCACGGGACAGGTAACGATGAGCAGTTCTTC
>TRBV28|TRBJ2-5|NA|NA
CASSFGQGETQYF
TGTGCCAGCAGTTTTGGGCAGGGGGAGACCCAGTACTTC
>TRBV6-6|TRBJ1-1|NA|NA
CASINAGSTEAFF
TGTGCCAGCATTAACGCAGGGTCCACTGAAGCTTTCTTT
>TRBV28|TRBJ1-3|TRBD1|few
CASCWTGQGNTIYF
TGTGCCAGCTGCTGGACAGGGCAAGGAAACACCATATATTTT
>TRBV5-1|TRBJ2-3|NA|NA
CASSLGQYTDTQYF
TGCGCCAGCAGCTTGGGACAGTACACAGATACGCAGTATTTT
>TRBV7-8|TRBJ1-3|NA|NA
CASSLTVSGNTIYF
TGTGCCAGCAGCTTGACAGTGTCTGGAAACACCATATATTTT
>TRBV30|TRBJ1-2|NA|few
CAWSGSQGGHGYTF
TGTGCCTGGAGTGGTAGCCAGGGAGGTCATGGCTACACCTTC
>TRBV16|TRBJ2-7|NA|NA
CASSRDTRWEQYF
TGTGCCAGCAGCCGGGACACCCGCTGGGAGCAGTACTTC
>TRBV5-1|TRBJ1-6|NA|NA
CASSLAQGGGHNSPLHF
TGCGCCAGCAGCTTGGCCCAGGGAGGAGGACATAATTCACCCCTCCACTTT
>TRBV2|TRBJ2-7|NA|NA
CASTSRVEQYF
TGTGCCAGCACCTCCAGGGTCGAGCAGTACTTC
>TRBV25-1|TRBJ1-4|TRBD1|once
CASSVPGTVVYEKLFF
TGTGCCAGCAGTGTCCCCGGGACAGTTGTTTATGAAAAACTGTTTTTT
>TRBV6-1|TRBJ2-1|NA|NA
CASSDNSRGNEQFF
TGTGCCAGCAGTGACAATTCTCGGGGGAATGAGCAGTTCTTC
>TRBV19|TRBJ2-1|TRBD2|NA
CASSMSGGEQFF
TGTGCCAGTAGTATGAGCGGGGGAGAGCAGTTCTTC